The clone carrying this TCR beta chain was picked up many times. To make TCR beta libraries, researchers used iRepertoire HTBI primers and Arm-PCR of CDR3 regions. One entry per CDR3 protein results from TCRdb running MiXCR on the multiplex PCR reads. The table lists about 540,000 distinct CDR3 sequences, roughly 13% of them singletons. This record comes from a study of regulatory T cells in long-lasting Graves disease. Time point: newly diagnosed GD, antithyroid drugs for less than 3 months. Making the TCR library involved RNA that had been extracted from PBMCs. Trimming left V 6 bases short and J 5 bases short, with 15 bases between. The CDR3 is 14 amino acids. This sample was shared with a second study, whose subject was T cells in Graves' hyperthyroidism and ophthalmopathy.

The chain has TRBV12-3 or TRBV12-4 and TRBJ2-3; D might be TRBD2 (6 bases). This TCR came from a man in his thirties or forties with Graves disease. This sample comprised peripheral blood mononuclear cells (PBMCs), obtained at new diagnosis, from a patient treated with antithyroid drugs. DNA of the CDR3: TGTGCCAGCAGGCCCCCCACGGGGGAAGATACGCAGTATTTT. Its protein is CASRPPTGEDTQYF.